The entry that follows covers one T cell receptor beta chain sequence. The data belong to a study of blood T cell repertoires in COVID-19. Study-level information: Both acute and convalescent COVID-19 samples were obtained from the United States, Italy and Spain. In each case, the material was cDNA or gDNA derived from T cells, B-cell-depleted T cells, or PBMCs.

As processed by the authors: Reference gene primer amplification gave estimated nucleated cell counts. Assay used: immunoSEQ multiplex PCR; TCRdb lists only in-frame clones, some missing. The D gene and trimming were derived from the DNA, and the V and J assignments and clone size from that table. The sample contains fewer than 250,000 clones, roughly nine tenths of which appear only once. The CDR3 covers 13 residues. Germline trimming cut 4 bases from V and 10 bases from J; bases unmatched to any gene: 5. Germline values: CDR1 SGHDN, CDR2 FVKESK. The origin of this receptor is an older woman with acute or convalescent COVID-19. The sequenced material came from peripheral blood. The rearrangement uses TRBV14 and TRBJ2-7, with 12 bases that match TRBD2. CDR3 residues: CASSLTTSGRQYF. The CDR3 DNA is TGTGCCAGCAGCCTGACGACTAGCGGGAGACAGTACTTC.